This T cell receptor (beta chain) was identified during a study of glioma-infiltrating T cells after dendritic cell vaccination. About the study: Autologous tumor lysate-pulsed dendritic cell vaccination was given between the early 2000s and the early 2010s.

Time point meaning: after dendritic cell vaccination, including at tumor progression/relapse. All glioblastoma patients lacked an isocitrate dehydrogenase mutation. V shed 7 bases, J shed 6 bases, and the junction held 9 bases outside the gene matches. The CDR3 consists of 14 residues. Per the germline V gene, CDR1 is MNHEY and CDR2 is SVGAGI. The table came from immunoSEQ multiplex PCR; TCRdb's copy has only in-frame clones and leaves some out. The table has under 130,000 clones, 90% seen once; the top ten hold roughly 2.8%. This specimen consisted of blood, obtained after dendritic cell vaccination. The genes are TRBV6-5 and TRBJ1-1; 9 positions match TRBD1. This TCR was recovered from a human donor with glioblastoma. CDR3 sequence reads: CASIMGQGRAEAFF. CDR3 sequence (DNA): TGTGCCAGCATTATGGGACAGGGAAGGGCTGAAGCTTTCTTT.